This TCR beta chain was recorded in a study of OX40 agonist ivuxolimab in advanced cancers. Study overall: From about 23 to 85 years was the age range, with a mean of around 57 years, and about 83% were male. Study-level points and caveats: In the 0.1 to 3.0 mg/kg range, CD4+ and CD8+ blood T cells had expanded clonally by week 6.

Measured with immunoSEQ multiplex PCR; TCRdb has only the in-frame clones, and not every one. The sample has approximately 50,000 clones, approximately 88% seen once. The CDR3 consists of 18 residues. Looked up from germline, CDR1 is GTSNPN and CDR2 is SVGIG (reference sequence). V lost 5 bases, J lost 3 bases, and 23 bases lay in between. About this clone itself: Antigen specificity is unknown.

Sample: CD4+ or CD8+ T cells sorted from blood, taken in a trial of the OX40 agonist ivuxolimab. The receptor's source is an adult with an advanced solid tumor such as melanoma, head and neck, liver or kidney cancer. This chain uses TRBV30 with TRBJ2-6, with D tentatively TRBD2 (7 bases). The DNA of the CDR3 is TGTGCCTGGCGGGGCCGGGGGGCTGACAAGGTTGGGGCCAACGTCCTGACTTTC. Its translation is CAWRGRGADKVGANVLTF.